A single sample is the source of the 32 T cell receptor beta chains below, sequenced in a study of T cell responses to AZD1222 COVID-19 vaccine. Libraries were prepared by immunoSEQ multiplex PCR; TCRdb keeps only in-frame clonotypes and omits some of them. The sample includes 80,000 to 100,000 clones, 70% to 90% seen only once; the top ten take roughly 3.2%. The material sequenced was peripheral blood, taken 28 days after the second AZD1222 dose. These receptors all stem from an adult who received the AZD1222 COVID-19 vaccine.

The rearrangement uses TRBV7-9 and TRBJ1-6; D is uncertain. The V gene's germline CDR1 is SEHNR and CDR2 FQNEAQ (reference sequence). The V end lost 5 bases, the J end lost 6 bases, and 8 bases lay between the germline ends. The CDR3 extends over 13 amino acids. The CDR3 protein is CASSERLNSPLHF. The CDR3 coding sequence is TGTGCCAGCAGCGAGCGACTTAATTCACCCCTCCACTTT.

V is TRBV19 and J is TRBJ2-1, with D possibly TRBD1 on 7 matching bases. V lost 9 bases and J 7 bases, leaving 13 bases between the germline ends. Germline V lookup: CDR1 LNHDA, CDR2 SQIVND (reference sequence). This CDR3 contains 12 residues. This CDR3 is CASRGTFNEQFF. CDR3 nucleotides: TGTGCCAGCAGGGGGACTTTTAATGAGCAGTTCTTC.

The V call is TRBV29-1, the J call TRBJ2-7; D gene uncertain. The CDR3 is 13 residues long. Germline lookup yields CDR1 SQVTM and CDR2 ANQGSEA. The V end lost 7 bases, the J end lost 6 bases, and 19 bases lay between the germline ends. The CDR3 sequence: CSARTTGFGEQYF. CDR3 sequence (DNA): TGCAGCGCCCGGACGACCGGATTCGGCGAGCAGTACTTC.

The chain couples TRBV7-3 to TRBJ2-1; the D gene is possibly TRBD2 (5 bases). Trimming took off 5 bases at V and 13 bases at J, with 18 bases between the two ends. CDR3 length: 13 residues. CDR1 SGHTA and CDR2 FQGTGA come from the germline V gene. This CDR3 reads CASSVTTLGSQFF. The CDR3 region has the DNA TGTGCCAGCAGCGTTACAACGTTAGGGAGTCAGTTCTTC.

The chain is built from TRBV21-1 and TRBJ1-1; TRBD1 reflects the table's D call only, with no check against the DNA. TRBV21-1 corresponds to a pseudogene. The CDR3 is 12 residues long. The CDR3 bases are TGTGCCAGCAGCCCCAGGAACACTGAAGCTTTCTTT. Residues: CASSPRNTEAFF.

Note on this clone: A junction end diverges from the germline sequence, so it may reflect a read error. V usage is TRBV6-5 and J usage is TRBJ2-7; D may correspond to TRBD1 or TRBD2 (6 bases each). Germline CDR1 is MNHEY and CDR2 is SVGAGI. The CDR3 is 14 residues long. CDR3 in DNA: TGTGCCAGCAGTGACTCGGGGGCGATCCACGAGCAGTACTTC. It yields the protein CASSDSGAIHEQYF.

A note on this clone: Its ends do not fully match the called genes, so a read error is possible. V is TRBV19 and J is TRBJ2-7; weak D call: TRBD1 (6 bases). Germline loops: CDR1 LNHDA, CDR2 SQIVND (reference sequence). This CDR3 is 12 amino acids long. CDR3 in amino acids: CASSKGGYEQYF. The CDR3 DNA follows: TGTGCTAGTAGCAAAGGGGGTTACGAGCAGTACTTC.

This clone was recorded only once. The V gene is TRBV6-1, the J gene TRBJ2-7; D is possibly TRBD1 or TRBD2 (7 bases each). V lost 2 bases, J lost 3 bases, and 14 bases lay in between. Germline V gives CDR1 MNHNS, CDR2 SASEGT. This CDR3 is built from 15 residues. The CDR3 is CASSEQGGRFYEQYF. The CDR3 region has the DNA TGTGCCAGCAGTGAACAGGGGGGGCGCTTCTACGAGCAGTACTTC.

The chain has TRBV28 and TRBJ1-2, with no clear D. V was clipped by 3 bases and J by 3 bases, with 11 bases between them. Germline V CDR1 and CDR2: MDHEN, SYDVKM. CDR3 length: 14 amino acids. DNA for the CDR3: TGTGCCAGCAGTTTTCTGGGGTTGGACTATGGCTACACCTTC. Protein product: CASSFLGLDYGYTF.

This clone turned up a few times. The chain is built from TRBV5-6 and TRBJ1-2; perhaps TRBD1 as D (6 bases). Germline CDR1 SGHDT, CDR2 YYEEEE. The CDR3 spans 14 residues. Between the trimmed V and J ends, which lost 2 bases and 2 bases, there was a span of 10 bases. CDR3 sequence (DNA): TGTGCCAGCAGCTTTACAGGGACGAACTATGGCTACACCTTC. This encodes CASSFTGTNYGYTF.

The chain links TRBV9 to TRBJ2-7, with 12 bases aligning to TRBD2. With V trimmed by 3 bases and J by 4 bases, 8 bases remained unmatched. Germline CDR1 and CDR2: SGDLS and YYNGEE. The CDR3 runs 16 residues. The CDR3 reads CASSATRLAGEYEQYF. The CDR3 nucleotides read TGTGCCAGCAGCGCAACCCGACTAGCGGGGGAATACGAGCAGTACTTC.

V and J are TRBV30 and TRBJ1-5; D call uncertain. V lost 0 bases to trimming and J lost 9 bases, with 9 bases between them. CDR1 is GTSNPN, CDR2 SVGIG, per germline (reference sequence). The CDR3 is 12 residues long. CDR3 protein: CAWSVPPRPQHF. CDR3 DNA: TGTGCCTGGAGTGTACCCCCCAGGCCCCAGCATTTT.

V and J are TRBV28 and TRBJ1-4; D is unresolved. Trimming shortened V by 6 bases and J by 8 bases, and 10 bases separated the two germline ends. Germline values: CDR1 MDHEN, CDR2 SYDVKM. The CDR3 spans 12 residues. The CDR3 region has the DNA TGTGCCAGCAGCGAACAGAACGAAAAACTGTTTTTT. It specifies CASSEQNEKLFF.

Only one count was recorded for this clone. The V call is TRBV4-1, the J call TRBJ2-7; perhaps TRBD1 as D (6 bases). Germline V gene sequence: CDR1 MGHRA, CDR2 YSYEKL. The germline V and J ends were trimmed by 3 bases and 3 bases, with 9 bases remaining between them. This CDR3 has 13 amino acids. The CDR3 region is CASSQIQGYEQYF. The CDR3 DNA reads TGCGCCAGCAGCCAGATACAGGGCTACGAGCAGTACTTC.

This chain connects TRBV15 to TRBJ2-3; no clear D gene. Trimming shortened V by 2 bases and J by 6 bases, and 15 bases separated the two germline ends. The V gene's germline CDR1 is LNHNV and CDR2 YYDKDF (reference sequence). The CDR3 extends over 15 amino acids. The DNA for the CDR3 is TGTGCCACCAGCAGACTAGGGTCCGAAGCCGATACGCAGTATTTT. The encoded protein is CATSRLGSEADTQYF.

This clone came up a few times. J is TRBJ2-7 and V is TRBV5-1; 9 bases are shared with TRBD1. The CDR3 is 14 residues long. V was pared by 4 bases and J by 4 bases, with 6 bases of the junction left unmatched. CDR1 and CDR2 (germline): SGHRS, YFSETQ. The DNA for the CDR3 is TGCGCCAGCAGCCCGACAGGGGGGGAGTACGAGCAGTACTTC. Translating gives CASSPTGGEYEQYF.

The chain joins TRBV7-2 to TRBJ1-2; TRBD1 matches 11 bases. The trim removed 5 bases at V and 0 bases at J, leaving 2 bases unmatched. Germline values: CDR1 SGHTA, CDR2 FQGNSA. The CDR3 is 15 residues long. Here the CDR3 DNA reads TGTGCCAGCAGCCAGGGACAGGGGGCTAACTATGGCTACACCTTC. Protein product: CASSQGQGANYGYTF.

The chain recombines TRBV5-1 with TRBJ1-3; 8 bases match TRBD1. Germline CDR1 and CDR2: SGHRS and YFSETQ. V was pared by 5 bases and J by 4 bases, with 8 bases of the junction left unmatched. The CDR3 is 15 residues long. The CDR3 nucleotides are TGCGCCAGCAGTTTTGACAGGGGCTCCGGAAACACCATATATTTT. Protein sequence: CASSFDRGSGNTIYF.

This chain links TRBV5-5 with TRBJ1-5; maybe TRBD1 (6 bases). Germline V gene data show CDR1 as SGHKS and CDR2 as YYEKEE (reference sequence). Between the trimmed V and J ends, which lost 4 bases and 6 bases, there was a span of 11 bases. The CDR3 extends over 13 amino acids. The CDR3 DNA is TGTGCCAGCAGCACACAGGGAGGTCAGCCCCAGCATTTT. Its protein is CASSTQGGQPQHF.

V is TRBV18 and J is TRBJ1-6, with 7 bases aligning to TRBD1. The CDR3 is 15 amino acids. With 5 bases clipped from V and 7 bases from J, the junction kept 8 bases outside the gene matches. Germline CDR1 and CDR2: KGHSH and LQKENI. In DNA, the CDR3 is TGTGCCAGCTCATTATCGGACAGGCAGAATTCACCCCTCCACTTT. This encodes CASSLSDRQNSPLHF.

This sequence joins TRBV7-9 and TRBJ2-5; 9 bases are a match to TRBD1. CDR1 is SEHNR and CDR2 is FQNEAQ in the germline V gene (reference sequence). CDR3 length: 16 residues. V gave up 6 bases and J gave up 1 base; unmatched junction bases: 9. The DNA of the CDR3 is TGTGCCAGCAGTCCCCCGGGACAGGGACCCCAAGAGACCCAGTACTTC. The encoded protein is CASSPPGQGPQETQYF.

The chain is built from TRBV5-5 and TRBJ2-7, with D perhaps matching TRBD1 or TRBD2 (5 bases each). Germline CDR1 is SGHKS and CDR2 is YYEKEE (reference sequence). This CDR3 is built from 15 residues. Deletions cut 7 bases from V and 5 bases from J, with 22 bases between. Here the CDR3 reads CASVSLPTGTHEQYF. In nucleotides, the CDR3 is TGTGCCAGCGTATCCCTCCCGACTGGGACCCACGAGCAGTACTTC.

This chain connects TRBV5-1 to TRBJ2-5; D is unresolved. Germline-derived CDR1 and CDR2 are SGHRS and YFSETQ. V lost 4 bases, J lost 4 bases, and 5 bases lay in between. The CDR3 has 11 amino acids. Here the CDR3 DNA reads TGCGCCAGCAGCCCTGGAGAGACCCAGTACTTC. Its protein product is CASSPGETQYF.

This clone appeared once. The V call is TRBV20-1, the J call TRBJ1-2; D is uncertain. Germline loops: CDR1 DFQATT, CDR2 SNEGSKA (reference sequence). The CDR3 covers 11 residues. Between the trimmed V and J ends, which lost 4 bases and 4 bases, there was a span of 7 bases. CDR3 coding DNA: TGCAGTGCTACTGTCACCTATGGCTACACCTTC. It specifies CSATVTYGYTF.

V is TRBV19 and J is TRBJ1-5; 12 bases match TRBD1. Germline V gene sequence: CDR1 LNHDA, CDR2 SQIVND (reference sequence). The CDR3 has 14 residues. J gave up 6 bases and V 6 bases, and 3 bases lay outside the gene matches. The CDR3 sequence: CASRGTGGSQPQHF. In nucleotides, the CDR3 is TGTGCCAGTAGAGGGACAGGGGGCAGTCAGCCCCAGCATTTT.

The chain is built from TRBV9 and TRBJ1-4; 7 nucleotides match TRBD1. V trimming: 2 bases; J trimming: 8 bases; junction bases outside the gene matches: 6. CDR1 and CDR2 from the germline V gene are SGDLS and YYNGEE. There are 14 residues in the CDR3. The DNA for the CDR3 is TGTGCCAGCAGCGTCGGACAGGTATCCGAAAAACTGTTTTTT. Translated: CASSVGQVSEKLFF.

This chain connects TRBV18 to TRBJ1-1, with TRBD1 identical over 9 bases. There are 16 residues in the CDR3. V was pared by 4 bases and J by 4 bases, with 10 bases of the junction left unmatched. Germline V lookup: CDR1 KGHSH, CDR2 LQKENI. The CDR3 loop is CASSRRDRADVTEAFF. The CDR3 DNA is TGTGCCAGCTCACGCCGGGACAGGGCGGACGTCACTGAAGCTTTCTTT.

This clone was counted once. DNA for the CDR3: TGTGCCAGCAATCGCCCAGGTTACAATGAGCAGTTCTTC. Translation gives CASNRPGYNEQFF. The rearrangement links TRBV12-3 or TRBV12-4 to TRBJ2-1; unclear D gene. This CDR3 contains 13 residues. Trimming removed 7 bases from V and 4 bases from J, with 11 bases in between.

This clone was counted once. The J gene is TRBJ2-1, the V gene TRBV21-1; TRBD1, the D gene given by the table, was not confirmed from the DNA. TRBV21-1 is reported as a pseudogene. The CDR3 extends over 18 amino acids. Here the CDR3 reads CASKDRRFPGQSYNEQFF. The DNA for the CDR3 is TGTGCCAGCAAGGACAGAAGATTTCCCGGGCAGAGTTACAATGAGCAGTTCTTC.

The chain employs TRBV12-3 or TRBV12-4 and TRBJ1-1; D not resolved. The CDR3 runs 13 residues. V was pared by 3 bases and J by 5 bases, with 10 bases between. CDR3 sequence (DNA): TGTGCCAGCAGTTTCGCGAGACAAACTGAAGCTTTCTTT. It translates to CASSFARQTEAFF.

The rearrangement links TRBV6-5 to TRBJ2-7; either TRBD1 or TRBD2 may supply D (7 bases each). CDR3 length: 14 residues. From germline, CDR1 is MNHEY and CDR2 SVGAGI. Trimming stripped 6 bases from V and 4 bases from J, with 16 bases between. The CDR3 nucleotides are TGTGCCAGCAGGCGGGGGACAGCGGAGTACGAGCAGTACTTC. Its protein is CASRRGTAEYEQYF.

The V and J genes are TRBV5-6 and TRBJ1-1; 9 bases match TRBD1. CDR3 length: 14 amino acids. V lost 3 bases and J lost 3; bases outside the gene matches: 3. Germline V gene data show CDR1 as SGHDT and CDR2 as YYEEEE. CDR3 sequence (DNA): TGTGCCAGCAGCTGGGGACAGGGTGACACTGAAGCTTTCTTT. Amino acid sequence: CASSWGQGDTEAFF.